This section outlines one TCR beta chain sequence together with its context. Next came a second PCR, run for about 7 to 12 cycles, which used a sample-barcoded 5' primer along with a J-beta primer mix. In TCRdb, the 5' RACE reads were re-called with MiXCR into one record per CDR3 protein. This sample has hundreds of thousands of distinct CDR3 sequences, with under 65% found just once. This sample was included in a study of blood T cells in healthy people across ages. For the study at large: Template switching captured about one barcoded beta molecule per two T cells.

The CDR3 consists of 15 residues. V shed 8 bases, J shed 1 base, and the junction held 8 bases outside the gene matches. Germline V gene sequence: CDR1 MDHEN, CDR2 SYDVKM. The J gene is TRBJ1-2, the V gene TRBV28; TRBD1 matches at 9 bases. The specimen sequenced was blood. This clonotype originated in a man aged 60-69 years in good health. The CDR3 loop reads CASRTGTGNNYGYTF. CDR3 bases: TGTGCCAGCCGCACGGGGACAGGGAATAACTATGGCTACACCTTC.